This T cell receptor beta chain was documented in a study of blood T cell repertoires in COVID-19. Study background: The United States, Italy and Spain were the sources of the acute and convalescent COVID-19 samples.

Produced via immunoSEQ multiplex PCR; TCRdb's table is partial and in-frame only. The sample shows about 70,000 clones, around 91% of them seen only once. V lost 5 bases and J 2 bases, leaving 15 bases between the germline ends. The CDR3 is made up of 15 amino acids. Germline V gene lookup returns CDR1 SGHVS and CDR2 FQNEAQ. Sequencing was carried out using peripheral blood. This sequence originates from a man in his fifties or sixties with acute or convalescent COVID-19. The chain joins TRBV7-8 to TRBJ1-1; tentative D call: TRBD1 (6 bases). Here the CDR3 DNA reads TGTGCCAGCAGCCTCGGACAGCCTATCAACACTGAAGCTTTCTTT. This translates into CASSLGQPINTEAFF.